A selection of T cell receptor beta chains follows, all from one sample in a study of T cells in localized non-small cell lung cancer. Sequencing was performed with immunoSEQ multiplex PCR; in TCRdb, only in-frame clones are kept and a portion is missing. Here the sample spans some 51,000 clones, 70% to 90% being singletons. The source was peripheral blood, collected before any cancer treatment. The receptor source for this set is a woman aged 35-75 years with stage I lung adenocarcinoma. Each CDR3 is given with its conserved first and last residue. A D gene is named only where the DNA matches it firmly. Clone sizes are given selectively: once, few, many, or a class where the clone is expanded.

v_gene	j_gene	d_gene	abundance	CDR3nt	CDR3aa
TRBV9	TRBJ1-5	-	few	TGTGCCAGCAGCGTGTCACCTTATAGCAATCAGCCCCAGCATTTT	CASSVSPYSNQPQHF
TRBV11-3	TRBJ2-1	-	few	TGTGCCAGCAGCTTGTCCCCCGGGCCCCTGAGGGTAGACGGTGAGCAGTTCTTC	CASSLSPGPLRVDGEQFF
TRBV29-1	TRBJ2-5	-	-	TGCAGCGCCTCGGTAGGGGCGGGGGAGACCCAGTACTTC	CSASVGAGETQYF
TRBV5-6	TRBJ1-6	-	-	TGTGCCAGCAGCTTGAGAGGCGGGAAGCCCAATTCACCCCTCCACTTT	CASSLRGGKPNSPLHF
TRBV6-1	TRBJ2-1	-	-	TGTGCCAGCTCCCCTAGATACAATGAGCAGTTCTTC	CASSPRYNEQFF
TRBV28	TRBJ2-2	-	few	TGTGCCAGCAGGGGACAAGAGGGGCCTCGCACCGGGGAGCTGTTTTTT	CASRGQEGPRTGELFF
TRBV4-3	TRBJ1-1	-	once	TGCGCCAGCAGCCTACAAGACGGGGCTGAAGCTTTCTTT	CASSLQDGAEAFF
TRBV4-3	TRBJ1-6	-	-	TGCGCCAGCAGCCAAGAAGGTCTTCCAGAAAAATATAATTCACCCCTCCACTTT	CASSQEGLPEKYNSPLHF
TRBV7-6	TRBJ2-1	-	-	TGTGCCAGCAGCGCCCCCCGTCAGGGGACTTACAATGAGCAGTTCTTC	CASSAPRQGTYNEQFF
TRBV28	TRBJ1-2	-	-	TGTGCCAGCAGTTTACAGGACTATGGCTACACCTTC	CASSLQDYGYTF
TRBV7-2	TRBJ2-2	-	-	TGTGCCAGCAGCTTAGGGAGTACCGGGGAGCTGTTTTTT	CASSLGSTGELFF
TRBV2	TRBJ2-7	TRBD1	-	TGTGCCAGCAGTGTCGCCAGACAGGGGGTAAGCCACGAGCAGTACTTC	CASSVARQGVSHEQYF
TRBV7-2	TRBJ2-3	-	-	TGTGCCAGCAGCCTTGGACGCACCCCAGTCGCAGATACGCAGTATTTT	CASSLGRTPVADTQYF
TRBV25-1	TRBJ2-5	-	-	TGTGCCAGCAGTGAATATGAAGCAGCGGAGACCCAGTACTTC	CASSEYEAAETQYF
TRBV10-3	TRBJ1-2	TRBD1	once	TGTGCCATCAGTGTGGACAGGGCTTATGGCTACACCTTC	CAISVDRAYGYTF
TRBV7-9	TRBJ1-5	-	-	TGTGCCAGCAGCTTATCAAATACAGGGAATCAGCCCCAGCATTTT	CASSLSNTGNQPQHF
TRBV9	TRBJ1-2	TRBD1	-	TGTGCCAGCAGCTCCGGGACAGGGTTACACGGAACCTTC	CASSSGTGLHGTF
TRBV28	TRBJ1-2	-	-	TGTGCCAGCGGCACAGGGTCGAACTATGGCTACACCTTC	CASGTGSNYGYTF
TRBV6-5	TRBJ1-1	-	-	TGTGCCAGCAGTTACTCGGGGCACCTGAACACTGAAGCTTTCTTT	CASSYSGHLNTEAFF
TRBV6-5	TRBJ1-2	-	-	TGTGCCAGCAGTTACAACAAAGACTATGGCTACACCTTC	CASSYNKDYGYTF
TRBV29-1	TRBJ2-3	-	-	TGCAGCGTTGAGCTTCGACCCACAGATACGCAGTATTTT	CSVELRPTDTQYF
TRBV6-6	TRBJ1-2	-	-	TGTGCCAGCAGTTACTCGAGGGAAAATGGCTACACCTTC	CASSYSRENGYTF
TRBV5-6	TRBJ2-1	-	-	TGTGCCAGCAGCTTACACAATGAGCAGTTCTTC	CASSLHNEQFF
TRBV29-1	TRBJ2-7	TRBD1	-	TGCAGCGTTAAGGGACAGGGGGTTAAGCAGTACTTC	CSVKGQGVKQYF
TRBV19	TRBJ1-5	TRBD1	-	TGTGCCAGTAGTACCGGACAGGGAGGGAATCAGCCCCAGCATTTT	CASSTGQGGNQPQHF
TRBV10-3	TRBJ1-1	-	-	TGTGCCATCAGTGAGTCCTCCGGCCTGCGGACTGAAGCTTTCTTT	CAISESSGLRTEAFF
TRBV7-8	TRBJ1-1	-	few	TGTGCCAGCAGCTTAGCGTCGGGGACGAACACTGAAGCTTTCTTT	CASSLASGTNTEAFF
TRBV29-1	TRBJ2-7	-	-	TGCAGCGTAACGGGACGGAGTGCTTCCTCCTACGAGCAGTACTTT	CSVTGRSASSYEQYF
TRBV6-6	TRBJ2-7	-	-	TGTGCCAGCACGAACACTGCCTACGAGCAGTACTTC	CASTNTAYEQYF